The 21 T cell receptor beta chains reported below all come from one sample, sequenced in a study of T cell changes during pregnancy in multiple sclerosis. Assay: immunoSEQ multiplex PCR; the TCRdb copy retains only in-frame clones and omits some. The table lists 55,000 to 85,000 clones, roughly 92% of them singletons. The sequencing here drew on peripheral blood, taken in the second trimester of pregnancy. These receptors were obtained from a female donor with multiple sclerosis, enrolled in a pregnancy study.

The chain carries TRBV4-3 and TRBJ2-3; 8 bases match TRBD2. The V gene end was trimmed by 4 bases and the J gene end by 0 bases; junction bases not matched to a gene: 15. Germline V lookup: CDR1 LGHNA, CDR2 YSLEER. The CDR3 has 19 residues. The CDR3 DNA reads as TGCGCCAGCAGCCCATGGGGCGGGGGGCTCGAAACTAGCACAGATACGCAGTATTTT. Translating it yields CASSPWGGGLETSTDTQYF.

This sequence joins TRBV28 and TRBJ2-5, with D possibly TRBD1 on 6 matching bases. Germline-derived CDR1 and CDR2 are MDHEN and SYDVKM. The ends were cut back, 2 bases at V and 4 bases at J, with 8 bases in the middle. The CDR3 loop spans 13 amino acids. Here the CDR3 DNA reads TGTGCCAGCAGTTTAGAGGACAGAGAGACCCAGTACTTC. It translates to CASSLEDRETQYF.

This rearrangement joins TRBV4-1 to TRBJ1-2; the match to TRBD1 covers 7 bases. This CDR3 is built from 16 residues. Germline CDR1 is MGHRA and CDR2 is YSYEKL. Trimming took 2 bases from V and 5 from J; bases not matched to a gene: 11. The CDR3 loop reads CASSQTLPGQKYGYTF. DNA of the CDR3: TGCGCCAGCAGCCAAACCCTTCCGGGACAGAAATATGGCTACACCTTC.

The genes are TRBV7-9 and TRBJ2-3; TRBD1 agrees at 9 bases. From germline, CDR1 is SEHNR and CDR2 FQNEAQ (reference sequence). The trim removed 2 bases at V and 7 bases at J, leaving 4 bases unmatched. This CDR3 has 14 residues. The CDR3 DNA follows: TGTGCCAGCAGCTTAATACAGGGGGCAAATACGCAGTATTTT. Protein product: CASSLIQGANTQYF.

The chain recombines TRBV19 with TRBJ1-4; D is undetermined. V lost 5 bases and J 8 bases, leaving 9 bases between the germline ends. The germline CDR1 and CDR2 sequences are LNHDA and SQIVND (reference sequence). CDR3 size: 12 residues. DNA for the CDR3: TGTGCCAGTAGTCCAGGAGGGGAAAAACTGTTTTTT. This codes for CASSPGGEKLFF.

The chain carries TRBV10-3 and TRBJ2-6; D remains unclear. V was pared by 3 bases and J by 15 bases, with 30 bases between. From germline, CDR1 is ENHRY and CDR2 SYGVKD. The CDR3 is 18 residues long. The CDR3 coding sequence is TGTGCCATCAGTGAACCGCCTAATACTCACGCCGACTCATTCGGCCTGACTTTC. This gives the protein CAISEPPNTHADSFGLTF.

This chain uses TRBV27 with TRBJ2-2; 10 bases are shared with TRBD2. J gave up 7 bases and V 3 bases, and 5 bases lay outside the gene matches. CDR1 is MNHEY and CDR2 is SMNVEV in the germline V gene (reference sequence). The CDR3 runs to 15 residues. The CDR3 protein is CASSFLAGVFGELFF. For the CDR3, the DNA is TGTGCCAGCAGTTTTCTAGCGGGAGTCTTCGGGGAGCTGTTTTTT.

The rearrangement links TRBV21-1 to TRBJ2-1; no DNA check was done on the table's D call, TRBD1. TRBV21-1 corresponds to a pseudogene. CDR3 length: 13 residues. The DNA for the CDR3 is TGTGCCAGCCTGACAGGGGGATACAATGAGCAGTTCTTC. As protein: CASLTGGYNEQFF.

V and J are TRBV16 and TRBJ2-3; unclear D gene. From germline, CDR1 is KGHSY and CDR2 FQNENV. V lost 1 base and J 6 bases, leaving 5 bases between the germline ends. This CDR3 has 12 amino acids. In DNA, the CDR3 is TGTGCCAGCAGCCAATACGGGGATACGCAGTATTTT. Encoded protein: CASSQYGDTQYF.

In this sample, this clone turned up a few times. The chain uses TRBV7-8 and TRBJ1-4; D unresolved. The V and J ends lost 5 bases and 8 bases respectively, with 18 bases between them. The CDR3 runs to 15 residues. Germline V CDR1 and CDR2: SGHVS, FQNEAQ. The CDR3 bases are TGTGCCAGCAGCCCTGATGATGTGGGCAGCGAAAAACTGTTTTTT. Protein product: CASSPDDVGSEKLFF.

The CDR3 DNA reads TGTGCCAGCAGCTTAGTACGAGGTAGCACAGATACGCAGTATTTT. The encoded protein is CASSLVRGSTDTQYF. The chain carries TRBV11-2 and TRBJ2-3; D is uncertain. The CDR3 spans 15 residues. V lost 1 base to trimming and J lost 0 bases, with 8 bases between them. Germline V lookup: CDR1 SGHAT, CDR2 FQNNGV.

The V gene is TRBV15, the J gene TRBJ2-2; D not certain. V lost 0 bases and J 7 bases, leaving 15 bases between the germline ends. Per the germline V gene, CDR1 is LNHNV and CDR2 is YYDKDF (reference sequence). This CDR3 comprises 16 residues. The DNA of the CDR3 is TGTGCCACCAGCAGAGATCTGCGTCAGGTGGACGGGGAGCTGTTTTTT. This codes for CATSRDLRQVDGELFF.

The gene calls are TRBV7-2 and TRBJ2-7; D is perhaps TRBD1 (6 bases). The CDR3 sequence is 15 residues long. V lost 6 bases, J lost 4 bases, and 19 bases lay in between. In germline, CDR1 is SGHTA, CDR2 FQGNSA. For the CDR3, the DNA is TGTGCCAGCAGTTTCCACACGACAGGCGAATACGAGCAGTACTTC. Protein sequence: CASSFHTTGEYEQYF.

The DNA for the CDR3 is TGTGCCAGCAGCTGGGTGGCGACAGACGAGCAGTACTTC. It specifies CASSWVATDEQYF. The V gene is TRBV6-6, the J gene TRBJ2-7, with D possibly TRBD1 on 5 matching bases. Deletions cut 6 bases from V and 5 bases from J, with 14 bases between. There are 13 residues in the CDR3. Germline CDR1 is MNHNY and CDR2 is SVGAGI (reference sequence).

The chain is built from TRBV6-1 and TRBJ2-2; tentatively, D is TRBD1 (6 bases). The V gene lost 8 bases and the J gene lost 4 bases, with 14 bases spanning the gap. The germline gives CDR1 MNHNS, CDR2 SASEGT. There are 14 residues in the CDR3. The CDR3 DNA is TGTGCCAGCGGAACAGGGCCGGGCACCGGGGAGCTGTTTTTT. Amino acid sequence: CASGTGPGTGELFF.

The chain joins TRBV19 to TRBJ2-3; D is unresolved. The V gene lost 6 bases and the J gene lost 0 bases, with 16 bases spanning the gap. This CDR3 is 16 amino acids long. The germline CDR1 and CDR2 sequences are LNHDA and SQIVND (reference sequence). Here the CDR3 DNA reads TGTGCCAGTAGCTCCTTCGAACAATCGAGCACAGATACGCAGTATTTT. Its protein product is CASSSFEQSSTDTQYF.

J is TRBJ2-1 and V is TRBV2; D is possibly TRBD1 (6 bases). CDR1 is SNHLY and CDR2 is FYNNEI in the germline V gene. Trimming shortened V by 6 bases and J by 5 bases, and 11 bases separated the two germline ends. The CDR3 spans 13 residues. The CDR3 region is CASRQGQNNEQFF. The CDR3 nucleotides read TGTGCCAGCAGGCAAGGACAGAACAATGAGCAGTTCTTC.

The chain employs TRBV27 and TRBJ1-1; D ambiguous. Germline V gene data show CDR1 as MNHEY and CDR2 as SMNVEV (reference sequence). The V gene lost 3 bases and the J gene lost 2 bases, with 10 bases spanning the gap. The CDR3 has 14 residues. In nucleotides, the CDR3 is TGTGCCAGCAGTTTTACAGCCAGAAACACTGAAGCTTTCTTT. Translated: CASSFTARNTEAFF.

V usage is TRBV19 and J usage is TRBJ2-1, with 10 bases fitting TRBD1. Germline-derived CDR1 and CDR2 are LNHDA and SQIVND (reference sequence). The junction had 10 bases not matched to a gene; V was cut back by 7 bases and J by 7 bases. CDR3 length: 15 residues. CDR3 loop: CASTSDRGRGNEQFF. The CDR3 region has the DNA TGTGCCAGTACCAGCGACAGGGGGCGCGGGAATGAGCAGTTCTTC.

This clone was seen a handful of times. The chain joins TRBV25-1 to TRBJ1-5; D is unresolved. Germline V gene sequence: CDR1 MGHDK, CDR2 SYGVNS. The CDR3 covers 12 residues. Deletions cut 4 bases from V and 4 bases from J, with 5 bases between. CDR3: CASSGGNQPQHF. The CDR3 DNA reads as TGTGCCAGCAGTGGCGGAAATCAGCCCCAGCATTTT.

V usage is TRBV7-6 and J usage is TRBJ2-3; TRBD2 matches at 7 bases. There are 16 residues in the CDR3. V was pared by 5 bases and J by 5 bases, with 13 bases of the junction left unmatched. Germline assignment: CDR1 SGHVS and CDR2 FNYEAQ. CDR3 sequence reads: CASSLGLAGDGDTQYF. In DNA form, the CDR3 reads TGTGCCAGCAGCCTCGGTCTGGCGGGAGATGGAGATACGCAGTATTTT.